Sequencing of this T cell receptor (beta chain) was carried out in a study of OX40 agonist ivuxolimab in advanced cancers. Regarding the study in general: Ivuxolimab was a fully human IgG2 agonistic monoclonal antibody targeting the costimulatory receptor OX40 (CD134). Intravenous ivuxolimab was administered to patients every 2 weeks at six dose levels: 0.01, 0.1, 0.3, 1.5, 3 and 10 mg/kg. Of the approximately 54 dose-escalation patients, hepatocellular carcinoma was present in approximately 20, melanoma in approximately 15, renal cell carcinoma in 9 and head and neck cancer in 9. In the dose-escalation cohort, roughly 80% of patients were male, and the mean age was approximately 60 years, with a range of 23 to 79. Prior anti-PD-1, anti-PD-L1 or anti-CTLA-4 therapy was permitted, and checkpoint inhibitors had been received by 30% to 40% of dose-escalation patients. Three dose-escalation patients achieved partial responses, one with hepatocellular carcinoma and two with cutaneous melanoma. Peripheral TCRbeta sequencing was intended to test whether TCR sequence diversity was altered and clonal T-cell expansion was caused by ivuxolimab. The paper reports the monotherapy dose-escalation portion (N of about 50 patients) of the phase I ivuxolimab trial.

Of note for this clone: Its cognate antigen has yet to be identified. Nothing much larger sits one base from this clone, and base qualities are not available.

To sequence the TCRbeta CDR3 region, genomic DNA was isolated from the sorted cells. The immunoSEQ Assay was used to sequence the TCRbeta CDR3 regions. The source is immuneACCESS, and TCRdb retained only in-frame sequences with V and J called. Part of the clones is not carried over; for the studies checked, unresolved V genes explain less than half of this, and the remainder is unexplained. In this sample the table shows 65,000 to 85,000 clones, more than 85% of which occur a single time. Clones ranked in the top ten supply under 10% of the sample. Patients with autoimmune disease history or receiving systemic immunosuppression were excluded from the trial. Peripheral blood for TCR sequencing was collected from all dose cohorts at baseline, on cycle 4 day 1, and on cycle 7 day 1. The samples were drawn from a first-in-human, open-label, multicenter phase I dose-escalation trial of ivuxolimab. Adults with locally advanced or metastatic melanoma, renal cell carcinoma, hepatocellular carcinoma or head and neck squamous cell carcinoma were enrolled in the trial. Before TCR sequencing, CD4+ T cells and CD8+ T cells were sorted from peripheral blood as separate populations.

The research as a whole found: Antigen specificity was not determined for the clonally expanded peripheral T cells. After ivuxolimab, expanded clones were on average more numerous among CD8+ T cells than among CD4+ T cells. In partial responders in the 0.1-3.0 mg/kg groups, normalized peripheral clonal expansion was found to be among the lowest, especially among CD8+ T cells. Clonal expansion of both CD4+ and CD8+ blood T cells was observed from baseline to week 6 at doses 0.1 to 3.0 mg/kg. Low levels of normalized T-cell clonal expansion were also seen in some patients who did not respond.

The CDR3 runs 19 residues from the cysteine to the phenylalanine. The DNA shown is the 57-base CDR3, in frame from base 1. Ends trimmed: V by 1 base, J by 0 bases; bases unmatched to a gene: 9. CDR1 SGHAT and CDR2 FQNNGV are derived from the germline V gene. Sequences were derived from CD4+ or CD8+ T cells sorted from blood, sampled in a trial of the OX40 agonist ivuxolimab. The sequence derives from an adult with an advanced solid tumor such as melanoma, head and neck, liver or kidney cancer. Recombination linked TRBV11-2 to TRBJ2-1; 10 central nucleotides agree with TRBD2. Here the CDR3 is given as CASSLVFASGGLSYNEQFF. The DNA reads as follows: TGTGCCAGCAGCTTAGTTTTCGCTAGCGGGGGCCTCTCCTACAATGAGCAGTTCTTC. With all but the CDR3 taken from the reference TRBV11-2 and TRBJ2-1 genes, the full variable domain is: EAGVAQSPRYKIIEKRQSVAFWCNPISGHATLYWYQQILGQGPKLLIQFQNNGVVDDSQLPKDRFSAERLKGVDSTLKIQPAKLEDSAVYLCASSLVFASGGLSYNEQFFGPGTRLTVL.